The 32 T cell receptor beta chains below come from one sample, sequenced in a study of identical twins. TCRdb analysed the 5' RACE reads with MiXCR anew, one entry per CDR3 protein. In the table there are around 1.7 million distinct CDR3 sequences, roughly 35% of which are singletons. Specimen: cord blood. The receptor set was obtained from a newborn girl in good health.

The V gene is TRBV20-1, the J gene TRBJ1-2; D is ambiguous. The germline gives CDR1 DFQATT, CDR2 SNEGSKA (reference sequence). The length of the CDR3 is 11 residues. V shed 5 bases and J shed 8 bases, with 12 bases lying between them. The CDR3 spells CSAFTTRGYTF. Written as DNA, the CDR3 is TGCAGTGCTTTTACTACCCGGGGCTACACCTTC.

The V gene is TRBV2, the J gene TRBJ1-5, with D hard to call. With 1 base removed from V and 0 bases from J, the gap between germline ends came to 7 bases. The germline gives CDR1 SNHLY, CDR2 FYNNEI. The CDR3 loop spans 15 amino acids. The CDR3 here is CASSEEGDSNQPQHF. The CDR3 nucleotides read TGTGCCAGCAGTGAAGAGGGTGATAGCAATCAGCCCCAGCATTTT.

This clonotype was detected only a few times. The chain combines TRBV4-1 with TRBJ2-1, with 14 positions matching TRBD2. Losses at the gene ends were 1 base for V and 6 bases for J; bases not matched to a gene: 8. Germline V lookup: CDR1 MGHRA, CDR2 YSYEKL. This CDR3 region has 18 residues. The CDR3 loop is CASSQVPGLAGETNEQFF. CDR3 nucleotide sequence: TGCGCCAGCAGCCAAGTGCCGGGACTAGCGGGAGAGACCAATGAGCAGTTCTTC.

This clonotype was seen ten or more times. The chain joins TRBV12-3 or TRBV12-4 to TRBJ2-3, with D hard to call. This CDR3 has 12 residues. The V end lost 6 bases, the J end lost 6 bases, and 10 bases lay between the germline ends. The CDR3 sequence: CASSRAGDTQYF. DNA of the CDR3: TGTGCCAGCAGCCGCGCAGGCGATACGCAGTATTTT.

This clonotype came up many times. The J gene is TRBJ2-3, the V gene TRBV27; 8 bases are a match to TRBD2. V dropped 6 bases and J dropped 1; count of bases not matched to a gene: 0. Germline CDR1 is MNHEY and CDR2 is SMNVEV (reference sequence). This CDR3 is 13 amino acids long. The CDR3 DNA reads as TGTGCCAGCAGACTAGCGGGCACAGATACGCAGTATTTT. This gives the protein CASRLAGTDTQYF.

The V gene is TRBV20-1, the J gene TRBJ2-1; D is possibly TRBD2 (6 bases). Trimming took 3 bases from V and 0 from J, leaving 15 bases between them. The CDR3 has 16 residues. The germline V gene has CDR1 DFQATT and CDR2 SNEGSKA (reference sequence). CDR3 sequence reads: CSASVGAGGSYNEQFF. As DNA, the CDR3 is TGCAGTGCTAGTGTCGGAGCGGGTGGCTCCTACAATGAGCAGTTCTTC.

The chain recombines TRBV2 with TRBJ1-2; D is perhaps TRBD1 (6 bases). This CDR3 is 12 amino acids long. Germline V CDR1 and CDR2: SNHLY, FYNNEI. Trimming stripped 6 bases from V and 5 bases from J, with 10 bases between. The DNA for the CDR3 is TGTGCCAGCAGGTATACAGGGTATGGCTACACCTTC. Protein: CASRYTGYGYTF.

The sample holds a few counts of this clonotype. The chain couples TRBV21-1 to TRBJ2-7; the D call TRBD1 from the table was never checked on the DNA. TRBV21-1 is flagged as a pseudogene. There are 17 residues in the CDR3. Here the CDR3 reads CASSTQSPGRTHYEQYF. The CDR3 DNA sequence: TGTGCCAGCAGCACCCAGTCTCCGGGACGCACTCATTACGAGCAGTACTTC.

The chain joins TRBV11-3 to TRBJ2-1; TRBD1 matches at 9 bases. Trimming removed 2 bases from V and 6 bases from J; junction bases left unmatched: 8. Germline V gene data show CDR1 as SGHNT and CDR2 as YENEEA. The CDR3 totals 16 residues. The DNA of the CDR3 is TGTGCCAGCAGCTTAAGGTGGACAGGGGAGGGCAATGAGCAGTTCTTC. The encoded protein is CASSLRWTGEGNEQFF. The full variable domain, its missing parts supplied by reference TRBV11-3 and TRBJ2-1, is EAGVVQSPRYKIIEKKQPVAFWCNPISGHNTLYWYLQNLGQGPELLIRYENEEAVDDSQLPKDRFSAERLKGVDSTLKIQPAELGDSAVYLCASSLRWTGEGNEQFFGPGTRLTVL.

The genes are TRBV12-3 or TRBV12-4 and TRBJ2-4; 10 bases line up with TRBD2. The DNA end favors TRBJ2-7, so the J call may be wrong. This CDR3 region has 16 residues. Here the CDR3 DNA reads TGTGCCAGCAGTTTTGAGGCTAGCGGGAGTCCCTACGAGCAGTACTTC. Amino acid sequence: CASSFEASGSPYEQYF.

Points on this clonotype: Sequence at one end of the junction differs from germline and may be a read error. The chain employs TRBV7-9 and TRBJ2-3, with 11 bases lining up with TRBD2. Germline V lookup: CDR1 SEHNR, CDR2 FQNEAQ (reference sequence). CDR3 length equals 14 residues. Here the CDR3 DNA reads TGTGCCAGCTCACTAGCGGGAGCGACAGGTACGCAGTATTTT. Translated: CASSLAGATGTQYF.

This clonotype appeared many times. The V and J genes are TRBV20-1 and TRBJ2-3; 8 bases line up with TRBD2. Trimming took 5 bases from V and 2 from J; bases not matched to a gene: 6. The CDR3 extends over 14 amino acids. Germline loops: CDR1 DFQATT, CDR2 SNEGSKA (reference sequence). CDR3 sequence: CSARPGGITDTQYF. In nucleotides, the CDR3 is TGCAGTGCTCGACCGGGGGGGATCACAGATACGCAGTATTTT.

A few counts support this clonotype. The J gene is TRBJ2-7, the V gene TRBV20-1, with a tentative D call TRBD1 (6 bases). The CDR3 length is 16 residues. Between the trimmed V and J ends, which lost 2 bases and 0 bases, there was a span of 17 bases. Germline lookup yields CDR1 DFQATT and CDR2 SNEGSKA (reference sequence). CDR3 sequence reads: CSARRSGTLNSYEQYF. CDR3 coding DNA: TGCAGTGCTAGACGGTCCGGGACACTTAACTCCTACGAGCAGTACTTC.

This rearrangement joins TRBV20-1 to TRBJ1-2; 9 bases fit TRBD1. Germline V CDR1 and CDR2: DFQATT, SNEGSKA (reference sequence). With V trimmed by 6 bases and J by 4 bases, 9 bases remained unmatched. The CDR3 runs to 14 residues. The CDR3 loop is CSAQTRQGVYGYTF. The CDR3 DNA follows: TGCAGTGCCCAAACGAGACAGGGGGTCTATGGCTACACCTTC.

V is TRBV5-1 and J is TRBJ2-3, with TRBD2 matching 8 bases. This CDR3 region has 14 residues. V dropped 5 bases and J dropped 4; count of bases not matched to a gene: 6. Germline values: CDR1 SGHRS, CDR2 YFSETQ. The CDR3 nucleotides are TGCGCCAGCAGGCGGGGGGCAATTCCAGATACGCAGTATTTT. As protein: CASRRGAIPDTQYF.

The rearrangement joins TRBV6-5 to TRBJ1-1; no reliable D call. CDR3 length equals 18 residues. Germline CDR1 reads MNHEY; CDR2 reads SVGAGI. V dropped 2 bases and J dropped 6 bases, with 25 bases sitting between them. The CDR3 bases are TGTGCCAGCAGTTACGGCGCCCGCAGCACGGGGAATTTCGCTGAAGCTTTCTTT. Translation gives CASSYGARSTGNFAEAFF.

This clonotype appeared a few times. The CDR3 nucleotides are TGTGCCAGCAGTGAACAGGGGGATCAGCCCCAGCATTTT. Translating it yields CASSEQGDQPQHF. The J gene is TRBJ1-5, the V gene TRBV6-1, with 7 positions matching TRBD1. With V trimmed by 2 bases and J by 5 bases, 0 bases remained unmatched. The CDR3 is 13 amino acids. CDR1 is MNHNS, CDR2 SASEGT, per germline.

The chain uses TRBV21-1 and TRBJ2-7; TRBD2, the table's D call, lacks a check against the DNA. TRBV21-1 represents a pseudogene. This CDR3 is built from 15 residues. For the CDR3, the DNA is TGTGCCAGCAGCAAGGGACTAGCGGACTACAATGAGCAGTACTTC. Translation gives CASSKGLADYNEQYF.

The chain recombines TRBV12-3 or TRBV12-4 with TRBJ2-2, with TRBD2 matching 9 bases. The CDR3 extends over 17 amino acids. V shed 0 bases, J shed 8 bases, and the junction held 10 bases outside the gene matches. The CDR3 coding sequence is TGTGCCAGCAGTTTAGCACGATTAGCGGGAGTTGCTGGGGAGCTGTTTTTT. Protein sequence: CASSLARLAGVAGELFF.

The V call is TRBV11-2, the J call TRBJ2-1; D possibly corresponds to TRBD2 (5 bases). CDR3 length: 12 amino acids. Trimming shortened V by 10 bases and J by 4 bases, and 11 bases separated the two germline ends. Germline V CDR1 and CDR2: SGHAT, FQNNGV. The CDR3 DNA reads TGTGCCACCGGGATGGTTTACAATGAGCAGTTCTTC. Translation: CATGMVYNEQFF.

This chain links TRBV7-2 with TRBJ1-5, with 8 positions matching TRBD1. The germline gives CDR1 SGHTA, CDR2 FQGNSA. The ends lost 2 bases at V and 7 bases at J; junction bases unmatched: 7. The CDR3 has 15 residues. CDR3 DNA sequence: TGTGCCAGCAGCTTACGGACAGGGCAGGGGCAGCCCCAGCATTTT. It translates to CASSLRTGQGQPQHF.

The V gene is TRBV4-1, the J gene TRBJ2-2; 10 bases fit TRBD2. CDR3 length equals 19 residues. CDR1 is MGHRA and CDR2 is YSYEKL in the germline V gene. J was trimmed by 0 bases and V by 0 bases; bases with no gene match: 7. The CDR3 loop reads CASSQDPGLAATNTGELFF. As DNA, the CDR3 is TGCGCCAGCAGCCAAGATCCCGGACTAGCGGCAACGAACACCGGGGAGCTGTTTTTT.

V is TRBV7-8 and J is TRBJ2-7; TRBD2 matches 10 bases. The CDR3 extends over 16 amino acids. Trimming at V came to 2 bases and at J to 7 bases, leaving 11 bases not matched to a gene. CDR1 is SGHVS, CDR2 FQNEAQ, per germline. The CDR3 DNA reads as TGTGCCAGCAGCTTATCGCGGACTAGCGGATACAATGAGCAGTACTTC. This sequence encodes CASSLSRTSGYNEQYF.

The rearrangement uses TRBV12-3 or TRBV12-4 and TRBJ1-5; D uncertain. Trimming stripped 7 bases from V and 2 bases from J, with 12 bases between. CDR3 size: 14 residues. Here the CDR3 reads CASTELLGNQPQHF. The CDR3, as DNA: TGTGCCAGCACTGAGTTATTGGGCAATCAGCCCCAGCATTTT.

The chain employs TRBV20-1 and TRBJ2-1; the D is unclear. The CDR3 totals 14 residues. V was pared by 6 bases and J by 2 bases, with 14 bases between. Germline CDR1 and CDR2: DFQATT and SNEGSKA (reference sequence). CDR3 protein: CSAPPLGAYNEQFF. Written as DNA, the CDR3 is TGCAGTGCCCCCCCCCTGGGCGCCTACAATGAGCAGTTCTTC.

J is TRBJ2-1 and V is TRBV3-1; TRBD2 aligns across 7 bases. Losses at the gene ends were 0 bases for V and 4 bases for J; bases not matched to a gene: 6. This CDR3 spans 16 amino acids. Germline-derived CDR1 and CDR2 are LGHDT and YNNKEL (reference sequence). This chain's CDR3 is CASSQEASSGYNEQFF. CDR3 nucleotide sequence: TGTGCCAGCAGCCAAGAAGCGTCTAGCGGATACAATGAGCAGTTCTTC.

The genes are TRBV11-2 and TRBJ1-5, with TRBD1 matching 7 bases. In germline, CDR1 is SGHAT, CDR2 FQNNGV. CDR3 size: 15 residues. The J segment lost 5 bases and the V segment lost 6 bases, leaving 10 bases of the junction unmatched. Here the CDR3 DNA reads TGTGCCAGCAGTCATCTCCGACAGGGAGATCAGCCCCAGCATTTT. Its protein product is CASSHLRQGDQPQHF.

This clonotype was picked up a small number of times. In nucleotides, the CDR3 is TGTGCCAGCAGCCAAGCGTCGGGGAGACTTAATTCACCCCTCCACTTT. Its protein is CASSQASGRLNSPLHF. J is TRBJ1-6 and V is TRBV4-2; D unclear. In germline, CDR1 is LGHNA, CDR2 YNFKEQ. The CDR3 loop spans 16 amino acids. Trimming pared 1 base from V and 6 bases from J, leaving 13 bases between.

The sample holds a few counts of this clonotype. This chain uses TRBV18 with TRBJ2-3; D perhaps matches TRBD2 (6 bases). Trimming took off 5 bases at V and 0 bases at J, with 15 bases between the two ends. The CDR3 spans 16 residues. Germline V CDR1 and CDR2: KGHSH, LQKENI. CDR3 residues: CASSSVAGRSTDTQYF. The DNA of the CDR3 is TGTGCCAGCTCATCCGTGGCGGGGCGAAGCACAGATACGCAGTATTTT.

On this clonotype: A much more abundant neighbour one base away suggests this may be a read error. CDR3 residues: CASSRLNGRTDTQYF. CDR3 nucleotide sequence: TGTGCCAGCAGTAGGTTGAATGGCAGGACAGATACGCAGTATTTT. This chain connects TRBV28 to TRBJ2-3; no reliable D call. Trimming pared 5 bases from V and 3 bases from J, leaving 15 bases between. Germline CDR1 is MDHEN and CDR2 is SYDVKM. The CDR3 is made up of 15 amino acids.

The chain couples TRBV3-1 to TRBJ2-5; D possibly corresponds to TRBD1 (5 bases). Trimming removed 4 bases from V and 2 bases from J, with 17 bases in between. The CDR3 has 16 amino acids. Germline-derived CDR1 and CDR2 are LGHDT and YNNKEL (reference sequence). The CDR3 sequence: CASSRSQGGIQETQYF. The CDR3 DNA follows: TGTGCCAGCAGCCGAAGTCAGGGCGGCATACAAGAGACCCAGTACTTC.

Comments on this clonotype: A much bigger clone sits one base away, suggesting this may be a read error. The CDR3 coding sequence is TGTGCCATCAGTGAGGAGGTTTCCTACAATGAGCAGTACTTC. Translation gives CAISEEVSYNEQYF. The V gene is TRBV10-3, the J gene TRBJ2-7; D gene uncertain. Germline CDR1 ENHRY, CDR2 SYGVKD. Trimming removed 2 bases at V and 7 bases at J, with 15 bases between. The CDR3 totals 14 residues.